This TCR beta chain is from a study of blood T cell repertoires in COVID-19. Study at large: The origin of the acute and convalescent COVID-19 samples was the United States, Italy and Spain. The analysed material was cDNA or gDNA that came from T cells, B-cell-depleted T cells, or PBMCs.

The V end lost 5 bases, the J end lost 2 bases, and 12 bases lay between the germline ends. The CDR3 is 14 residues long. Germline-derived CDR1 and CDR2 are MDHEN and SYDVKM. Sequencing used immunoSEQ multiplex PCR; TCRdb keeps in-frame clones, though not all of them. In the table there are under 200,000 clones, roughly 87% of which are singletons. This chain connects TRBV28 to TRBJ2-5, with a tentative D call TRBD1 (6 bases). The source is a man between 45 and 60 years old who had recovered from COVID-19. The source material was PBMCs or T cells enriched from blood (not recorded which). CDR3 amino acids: CASSPQGFQETQYF. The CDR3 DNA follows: TGTGCCAGCAGTCCGCAGGGGTTTCAAGAGACCCAGTACTTC.